The 10 T cell receptor beta chains presented below share a single source sample, sequenced in a study of response to subunit inactivated influenza vaccine. TCRdb itself ran the RT-PCR reads through MiXCR, one entry per CDR3 protein. The sample carries 550,000 to 800,000 distinct CDR3 sequences, approximately 15% recorded once. The material sequenced was PBMCs from blood, taken approximately 15 days before vaccination. Receptor source: a middle-aged man who received an inactivated influenza vaccine.

This rearrangement joins TRBV5-1 to TRBJ2-7; 11 bases map to TRBD1. This CDR3 is built from 15 residues. V was pared by 5 bases and J by 3 bases, with 7 bases of the junction left unmatched. Germline loops: CDR1 SGHRS, CDR2 YFSETQ. CDR3 bases: TGCGCCAGCAGTTGGACAGGGGGCGGCGTCTACGAGCAGTACTTC. Its protein is CASSWTGGGVYEQYF.

The V gene is TRBV7-2, the J gene TRBJ1-5, with a weak D call TRBD1 (6 bases). V was shortened by 1 base and J by 7 bases, with 17 bases between the two germline ends. Germline V lookup: CDR1 SGHTA, CDR2 FQGNSA. This CDR3 is built from 16 residues. CDR3 coding DNA: TGTGCCAGCAGCTTAGAAAGATCGGGGGCTGGGCAGCCCCAGCATTTT. Amino acids: CASSLERSGAGQPQHF. The full variable domain, with the rest looked up from reference TRBV7-2 and TRBJ1-5, is GAGVSQSPSNKVTEKGKDVELRCDPISGHTALYWYRQSLGQGLEFLIYFQGNSAPDKSGLPSDRFSAERTGGSVSTLTIQRTQQEDSAVYLCASSLERSGAGQPQHFGDGTRLSIL.

This clonotype showed up just a few times. Relative to the germline gene, one junction end is altered; a read error may explain this. The genes are TRBV5-1 and TRBJ2-3; 8 bases are shared with TRBD2. Per germline, CDR1 SGHRS and CDR2 YFSETQ. The CDR3 covers 20 residues. The CDR3 region is CASSLATGGPGRGGKTGSHF. CDR3 nucleotides: TGCGCCAGCAGCTTGGCGACGGGGGGGCCCGGACGCGGCGGCAAAACGGGTTCGCATTTT.

V is TRBV5-4 and J is TRBJ2-1; 10 bases are a match to TRBD2. V lost 3 bases to trimming and J lost 0 bases; unmatched junction nucleotides: 3. From germline, CDR1 is SGHNT and CDR2 YYREEE (reference sequence). The length of the CDR3 is 16 residues. The DNA of the CDR3 is TGTGCCAGCAGCTCTGGACTAGCGGACTCCTACAATGAGCAGTTCTTC. It is translated as CASSSGLADSYNEQFF.

The V gene is TRBV24-1, the J gene TRBJ2-5, with D unresolved. CDR1 and CDR2 (germline): KGHDR, SFDVKD. The V end was cut by 8 bases, the J end by 5 bases, with 14 bases between. The CDR3 contains 13 residues. The CDR3 is CATTGPIGETQYF. The CDR3, as DNA: TGTGCCACCACGGGTCCAATCGGGGAGACCCAGTACTTC.

This clonotype was counted only a few times. The V call is TRBV5-1, the J call TRBJ1-2, with D possibly TRBD1 on 6 matching bases. V lost 3 bases to trimming and J lost 5 bases, with 11 bases between them. The CDR3 is 13 residues long. Germline CDR1 is SGHRS and CDR2 is YFSETQ. This chain's CDR3 is CASSSDSGYGYTF. The CDR3 DNA sequence: TGCGCCAGCAGCTCGGACAGCGGGTATGGCTACACCTTC.

This clonotype was recorded a few times. This chain joins TRBV19 and TRBJ2-5; 8 bases map to TRBD2. Germline V gene data show CDR1 as LNHDA and CDR2 as SQIVND (reference sequence). Trimming at V came to 5 bases and at J to 5 bases, leaving 7 bases not matched to a gene. This CDR3 comprises 14 residues. The CDR3 protein is CASSREGRGETQYF. The CDR3 nucleotides read TGTGCCAGTAGTCGGGAGGGCCGGGGTGAGACCCAGTACTTC. Filled out from reference TRBV19 and TRBJ2-5, the complete variable domain reads DGGITQSPKYLFRKEGQNVTLSCEQNLNHDAMYWYRQDPGQGLRLIYYSQIVNDFQKGDIAEGYSVSREKKESFPLTVTSAQKNPTAFYLCASSREGRGETQYFGPGTRLLVL.

With respect to this clonotype: One base away lies a much larger clone, so this may be a sequencing read error. The genes are TRBV12-3 or TRBV12-4 and TRBJ2-3, with TRBD2 matching 7 bases. This CDR3 contains 15 residues. CDR3 amino acids: CVSSPGRAYTDTQYF. DNA for the CDR3: TGTGTCAGCTCCCCAGGGAGGGCCTACACAGATACGCAGTATTTT.

The chain links TRBV6-2 or TRBV6-3 to TRBJ1-2, with a weak D call TRBD1 (6 bases). The CDR3 runs to 13 residues. The germline gives CDR1 MNHEY, CDR2 SVGEGT. Deletions cut 3 bases from V and 8 bases from J, with 13 bases between. The CDR3 DNA reads TGTGCCAGCAGTTATTCCGGGACACACGGCTACACCTTC. This encodes CASSYSGTHGYTF.

This clonotype turned up a few times. The gene calls are TRBV20-1 and TRBJ1-2; 10 bases map to TRBD1. Germline V gene lookup returns CDR1 DFQATT and CDR2 SNEGSKA (reference sequence). The CDR3 consists of 12 residues. V shed 6 bases, J shed 3 bases, and the junction held 1 base outside the gene matches. DNA for the CDR3: TGCAGTGCAGGGACAGGGGACTATGGCTACACCTTC. It encodes CSAGTGDYGYTF.